The 16 T cell receptor beta chains given below trace back to one sample, sequenced in a study of beta chain features in type 1 diabetes. The entirety of the isolated RNA underwent reverse transcription, so expressed TCRB transcripts were sequenced. Assay used: immunoSEQ multiplex PCR; TCRdb lists only in-frame clones, some missing. The sample consists of 970,000 or so clones, roughly 15% of them appearing once. The specimen sequenced was naive CD4+ T cells from blood. Every receptor here comes from a woman younger than 35 in good health.

This chain joins TRBV18 and TRBJ2-5, with 7 nucleotides matching TRBD1. Looked up from germline, CDR1 is KGHSH and CDR2 is LQKENI. The ends lost 4 bases at V and 3 bases at J; junction bases unmatched: 5. CDR3 size: 14 residues. CDR3 nucleotides: TGTGCCAGCTCACAGGGGGCGATTAAAGAGACCCAGTACTTC. This encodes CASSQGAIKETQYF.

This clone has just a few counts. The V call is TRBV11-1, the J call TRBJ2-1, with TRBD2 matching over 8 bases. CDR3 size: 18 residues. The germline gives CDR1 SGHAT, CDR2 FQDESV (reference sequence). The trim removed 2 bases at V and 7 bases at J, leaving 16 bases unmatched. The CDR3 DNA is TGTGCCAGCAGCTTAAGGGGGGGGACTAGAAACTGGCGGAATGAGCAGTTCTTC. This codes for CASSLRGGTRNWRNEQFF.

V and J are TRBV9 and TRBJ1-3; TRBD1 aligns across 8 bases. This CDR3 is built from 16 residues. J gave up 4 bases and V 4 bases, and 10 bases lay outside the gene matches. The germline gives CDR1 SGDLS, CDR2 YYNGEE. The CDR3 loop reads CASSSPRQGPGNTIYF. The CDR3 nucleotides are TGTGCCAGCAGCTCCCCGAGACAGGGGCCGGGAAACACCATATATTTT.

This clone was seen a few times. V is TRBV9 and J is TRBJ2-3; 8 bases map to TRBD2. This CDR3 has 18 amino acids. The V gene end was trimmed by 0 bases and the J gene end by 0 bases; junction bases not matched to a gene: 9. Germline V gene lookup returns CDR1 SGDLS and CDR2 YYNGEE. The chain's CDR3 is CASSVGLASGSSTDTQYF. In DNA form, the CDR3 reads TGTGCCAGCAGCGTAGGATTGGCTAGCGGGTCTAGCACAGATACGCAGTATTTT.

In its sample, this clone was seen a few times. This sequence joins TRBV18 and TRBJ2-7; D is uncertain. This CDR3 has 13 amino acids. Trimming took off 3 bases at V and 7 bases at J, with 13 bases between the two ends. Germline CDR1 is KGHSH and CDR2 is LQKENI. CDR3 loop: CASSPLPGEEQYF. CDR3 sequence (DNA): TGTGCCAGCTCACCCCTCCCGGGCGAGGAGCAGTACTTC.

This clone was observed a single time. This may arise from a read error, as a much more abundant clone is one base away. This sample includes further DNA sequences coding for the same CDR3. The chain is built from TRBV7-9 and TRBJ2-3; D is unclear. Between the trimmed V and J ends, which lost 4 bases and 2 bases, there was a span of 4 bases. This CDR3 is built from 12 residues. Per germline, CDR1 SEHNR and CDR2 FQNEAQ (reference sequence). For the CDR3, the DNA is TGTGCCAGCAGCTCTAACACAGATACGCAGTATTTT. Translation: CASSSNTDTQYF.

This clone was seen only a few times. DNA for the CDR3: TGTGCCAGCAGCCTAGGGGGCCTGAGAGTTGGCTACACCTTC. It yields the protein CASSLGGLRVGYTF. This chain connects TRBV5-8 to TRBJ1-2; 7 bases are a match to TRBD1. CDR1 is SGHTS and CDR2 is YDEGEE in the germline V gene. The junction had 10 bases not matched to a gene; V was cut back by 4 bases and J by 7 bases. CDR3 length equals 14 residues.

This clone has more than one count but fewer than ten. The chain links TRBV5-1 to TRBJ2-5; D is possibly TRBD1 or TRBD2 (5 bases each). Trimming cost V 4 bases and J 1 base, with 11 bases left between them. Germline V lookup: CDR1 SGHRS, CDR2 YFSETQ. CDR3 length equals 14 residues. CDR3 bases: TGCGCCAGCAGCGAGGGGACCGTCCAAGAGACCCAGTACTTC. Its translation is CASSEGTVQETQYF.

A few counts support this clone. The chain links TRBV18 to TRBJ2-1; D might be TRBD1 (8 bases). Trimming cost V 6 bases and J 6 bases, with 18 bases left between them. Germline CDR1 KGHSH, CDR2 LQKENI. The CDR3 runs to 15 residues. The CDR3 bases are TGTGCCAGCTCCCAACAGGGGGGGCCGGGCAATGAGCAGTTCTTC. Its protein is CASSQQGGPGNEQFF. The whole variable domain, remainder taken from reference TRBV18 and TRBJ2-1, is NAGVMQNPRHLVRRRGQEARLRCSPMKGHSHVYWYRQLPEEGLKFMVYLQKENIIDESGMPKERFSAEFPKEGPSILRIQQVVRGDSAAYFCASSQQGGPGNEQFFGPGTRLTVL.

A note on this clone: One end of the junction does not line up with germline, which may come from a read error. The CDR3 DNA reads as TGTGCTAGCAGCCCCAGGGATCTAGCGGGAGATAAGCAGTTCTTC. Protein: CASSPRDLAGDKQFF. The V call is TRBV7-7, the J call TRBJ2-1, with 10 bases fitting TRBD2. The germline V gene encodes CDR1 SSHAT and CDR2 FNYEAQ (reference sequence). The CDR3 consists of 15 residues.

This clone was seen only a few times. V gene TRBV18 combines with J gene TRBJ2-7; 8 bases are a match to TRBD2. The trim removed 3 bases at V and 3 bases at J, leaving 7 bases unmatched. The CDR3 runs to 15 residues. CDR1 is KGHSH and CDR2 is LQKENI in the germline V gene. CDR3 coding DNA: TGTGCCAGCTCACCGCGGGGTAGCGGGAACTACGAGCAGTACTTC. As protein: CASSPRGSGNYEQYF.

This clone has a handful of counts. The chain carries TRBV27 and TRBJ1-2; 9 bases match TRBD1. The CDR3 contains 14 residues. With 6 bases clipped from V and 1 base from J, the junction kept 3 bases outside the gene matches. In germline, CDR1 is MNHEY, CDR2 SMNVEV (reference sequence). CDR3 residues: CASRTGQGNYGYTF. CDR3 bases: TGTGCCAGCAGAACGGGACAGGGTAACTATGGCTACACCTTC.

The chain carries TRBV11-2 and TRBJ2-1; perhaps TRBD1 as D (6 bases). This CDR3 has 13 residues. V was clipped by 3 bases and J by 6 bases, with 9 bases between them. CDR1 is SGHAT and CDR2 is FQNNGV in the germline V gene. CDR3 sequence: CASSFGQLNEQFF. The CDR3 DNA sequence: TGTGCCAGCAGCTTCGGACAGCTCAATGAGCAGTTCTTC.

The chain carries TRBV5-1 and TRBJ1-2; 10 bases align to TRBD1. CDR1 and CDR2 from the germline V gene are SGHRS and YFSETQ. V gave up 0 bases and J gave up 4 bases; unmatched junction bases: 0. The CDR3 has 14 residues. The CDR3 is CASSLGTGGYGYTF. The CDR3 DNA sequence: TGCGCCAGCAGCTTGGGGACAGGGGGCTATGGCTACACCTTC.

The sample holds a few counts of this clone. The rearrangement links TRBV29-1 to TRBJ2-5; a weak D match, TRBD1 (7 bases). The CDR3 covers 13 residues. V was clipped by 3 bases and J by 5 bases, with 13 bases between them. CDR1 is SQVTM and CDR2 is ANQGSEA in the germline V gene. This CDR3 is CSVEAGQMETQYF. For the CDR3, the DNA is TGCAGCGTTGAGGCGGGACAGATGGAGACCCAGTACTTC.

The CDR3 DNA sequence: TGTGCCAGCAGCGTAGCTGCAGCCTCCTGGGAGACCCAGTACTTC. As protein: CASSVAAASWETQYF. The V gene is TRBV9, the J gene TRBJ2-5; D not certain. V was trimmed by 0 bases and J by 5 bases, leaving 14 bases between them. Germline-derived CDR1 and CDR2 are SGDLS and YYNGEE. The CDR3 is made up of 15 amino acids.